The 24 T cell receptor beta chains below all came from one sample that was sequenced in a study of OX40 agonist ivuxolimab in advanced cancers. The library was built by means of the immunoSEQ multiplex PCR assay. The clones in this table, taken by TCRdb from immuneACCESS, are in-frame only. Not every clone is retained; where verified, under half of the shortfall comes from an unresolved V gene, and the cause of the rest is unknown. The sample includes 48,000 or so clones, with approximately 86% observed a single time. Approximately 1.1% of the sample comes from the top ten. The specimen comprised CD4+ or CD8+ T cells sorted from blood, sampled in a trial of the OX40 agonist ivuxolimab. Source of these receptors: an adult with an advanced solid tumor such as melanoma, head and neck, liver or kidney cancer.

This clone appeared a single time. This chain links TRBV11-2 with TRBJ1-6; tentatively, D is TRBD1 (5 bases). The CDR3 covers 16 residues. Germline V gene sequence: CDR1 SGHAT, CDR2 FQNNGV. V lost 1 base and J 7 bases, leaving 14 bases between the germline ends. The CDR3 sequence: CASSLVGTTGNSPLHF. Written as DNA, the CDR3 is TGTGCCAGCAGCTTAGTTGGGACGACTGGAAATTCACCCCTCCACTTT.

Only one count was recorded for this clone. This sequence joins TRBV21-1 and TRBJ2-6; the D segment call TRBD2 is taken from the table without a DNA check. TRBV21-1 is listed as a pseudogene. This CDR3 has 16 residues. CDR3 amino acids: CASSASSGSGANVLTF. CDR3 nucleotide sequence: TGTGCCAGCAGCGCCTCCTCGGGCTCTGGGGCCAACGTCCTGACTTTC.

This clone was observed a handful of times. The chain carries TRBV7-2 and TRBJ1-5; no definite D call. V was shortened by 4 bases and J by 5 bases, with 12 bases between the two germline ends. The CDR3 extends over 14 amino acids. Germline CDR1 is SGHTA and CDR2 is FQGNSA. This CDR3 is CASSSHPLYQPQHF. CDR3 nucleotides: TGTGCCAGCAGCTCCCACCCCCTCTATCAGCCCCAGCATTTT.

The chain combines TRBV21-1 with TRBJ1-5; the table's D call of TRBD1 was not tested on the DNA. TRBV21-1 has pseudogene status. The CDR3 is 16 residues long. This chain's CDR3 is CASSFIGQAGDQPQHF. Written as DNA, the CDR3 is TGTGCCAGCAGCTTCATAGGACAGGCCGGGGATCAGCCCCAGCATTTT.

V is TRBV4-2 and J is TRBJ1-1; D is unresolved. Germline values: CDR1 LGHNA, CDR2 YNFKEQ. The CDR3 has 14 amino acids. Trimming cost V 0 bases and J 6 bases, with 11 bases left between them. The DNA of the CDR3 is TGTGCCAGCAGCCAAGATGAGGGAATGTCTGAAGCTTTCTTT. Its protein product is CASSQDEGMSEAFF.

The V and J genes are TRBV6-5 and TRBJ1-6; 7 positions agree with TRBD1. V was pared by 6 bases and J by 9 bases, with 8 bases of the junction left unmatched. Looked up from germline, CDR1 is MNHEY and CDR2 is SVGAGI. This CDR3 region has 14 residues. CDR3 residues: CASSLGQSSSPLHF. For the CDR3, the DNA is TGTGCCAGCAGCTTGGGACAGTCCAGTTCACCCCTCCACTTT.

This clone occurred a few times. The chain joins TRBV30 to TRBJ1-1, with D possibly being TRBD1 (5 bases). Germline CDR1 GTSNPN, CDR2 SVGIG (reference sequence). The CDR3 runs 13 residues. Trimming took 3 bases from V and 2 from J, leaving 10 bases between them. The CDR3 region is CAWSLTVNTEAFF. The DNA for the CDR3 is TGTGCCTGGAGCCTGACAGTTAACACTGAAGCTTTCTTT.

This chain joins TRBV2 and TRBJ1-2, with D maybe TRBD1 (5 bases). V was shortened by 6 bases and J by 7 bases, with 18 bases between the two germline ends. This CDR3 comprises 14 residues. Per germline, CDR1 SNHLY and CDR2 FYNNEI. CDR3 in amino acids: CASRANQQVGGYTF. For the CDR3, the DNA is TGTGCCAGCAGAGCCAACCAACAGGTTGGTGGCTACACCTTC.

The CDR3 spells CACLQGKAQYF. The DNA for the CDR3 is TGTGCCTGCCTACAGGGGAAGGCCCAGTACTTC. The rearrangement joins TRBV30 to TRBJ2-5, with 7 bases matching TRBD1. Trimming removed 6 bases from V and 9 bases from J; junction bases left unmatched: 7. The CDR3 has 11 residues. Germline lookup yields CDR1 GTSNPN and CDR2 SVGIG (reference sequence).

CDR3 sequence: CASSSSGGGFTDTQYF. CDR3 sequence (DNA): TGTGCCAGCAGCTCATCGGGGGGTGGGTTCACAGATACGCAGTATTTT. This sequence joins TRBV7-2 and TRBJ2-3; 7 bases line up with TRBD2. J gave up 2 bases and V 4 bases, and 9 bases lay outside the gene matches. Germline values: CDR1 SGHTA, CDR2 FQGNSA. This CDR3 comprises 16 residues. Variable domain in full (rest from reference TRBV7-2 and TRBJ2-3): GAGVSQSPSNKVTEKGKDVELRCDPISGHTALYWYRQSLGQGLEFLIYFQGNSAPDKSGLPSDRFSAERTGGSVSTLTIQRTQQEDSAVYLCASSSSGGGFTDTQYFGPGTRLTVL.

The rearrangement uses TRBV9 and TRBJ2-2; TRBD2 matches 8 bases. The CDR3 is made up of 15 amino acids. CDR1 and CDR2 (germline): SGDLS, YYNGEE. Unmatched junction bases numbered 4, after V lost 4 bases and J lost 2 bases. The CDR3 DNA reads TGTGCCAGCAGCCGAGCGGGGGCCAACACCGGGGAGCTGTTTTTT. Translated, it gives CASSRAGANTGELFF.

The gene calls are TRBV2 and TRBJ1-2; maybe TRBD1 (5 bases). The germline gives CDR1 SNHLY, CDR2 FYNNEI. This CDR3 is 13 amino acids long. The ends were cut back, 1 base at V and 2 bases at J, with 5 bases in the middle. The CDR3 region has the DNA TGTGCCAGCAGTGAAGAGGGGAACTATGGCTACACCTTC. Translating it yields CASSEEGNYGYTF. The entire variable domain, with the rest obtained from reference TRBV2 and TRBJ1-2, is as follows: EPEVTQTPSHQVTQMGQEVILRCVPISNHLYFYWYRQILGQKVEFLVSFYNNEISEKSEIFDDQFSVERPDGSNFTLKIRSTKLEDSAMYFCASSEEGNYGYTFGSGTRLTVV.

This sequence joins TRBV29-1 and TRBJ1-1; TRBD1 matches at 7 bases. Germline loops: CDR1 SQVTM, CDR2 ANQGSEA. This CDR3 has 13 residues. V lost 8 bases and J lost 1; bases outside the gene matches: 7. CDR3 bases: TGCAGCCTCGGGAGGACAGGGAACACTGAAGCTTTCTTT. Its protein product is CSLGRTGNTEAFF.

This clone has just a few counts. Here the CDR3 reads CAWSLRQHDQPQHF. The CDR3 region has the DNA TGTGCCTGGAGTCTTAGACAGCATGATCAGCCCCAGCATTTT. The chain is built from TRBV30 and TRBJ1-5, with a tentative D call TRBD1 (5 bases). In germline, CDR1 is GTSNPN, CDR2 SVGIG (reference sequence). V shed 2 bases and J shed 5 bases, with 13 bases lying between them. The CDR3 is 14 residues long.

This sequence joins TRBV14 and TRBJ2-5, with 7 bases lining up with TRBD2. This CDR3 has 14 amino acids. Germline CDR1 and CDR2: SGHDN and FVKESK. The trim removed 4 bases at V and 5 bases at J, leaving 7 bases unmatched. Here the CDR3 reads CASSLGLVVETQYF. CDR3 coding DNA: TGTGCCAGCAGCCTCGGACTAGTTGTGGAGACCCAGTACTTC.

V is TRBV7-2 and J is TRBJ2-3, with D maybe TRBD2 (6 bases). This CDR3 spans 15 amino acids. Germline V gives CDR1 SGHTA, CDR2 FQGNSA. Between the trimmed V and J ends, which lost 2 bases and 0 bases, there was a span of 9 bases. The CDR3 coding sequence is TGTGCCAGCAGCTTAAGAGGGACTAGCACAGATACGCAGTATTTT. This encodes CASSLRGTSTDTQYF.

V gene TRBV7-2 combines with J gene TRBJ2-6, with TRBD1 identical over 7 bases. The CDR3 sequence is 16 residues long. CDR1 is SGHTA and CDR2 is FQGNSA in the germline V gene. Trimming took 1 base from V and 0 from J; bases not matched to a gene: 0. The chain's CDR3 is CASSLEGASGANVLTF. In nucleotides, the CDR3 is TGTGCCAGCAGCTTAGAGGGGGCCTCTGGGGCCAACGTCCTGACTTTC.

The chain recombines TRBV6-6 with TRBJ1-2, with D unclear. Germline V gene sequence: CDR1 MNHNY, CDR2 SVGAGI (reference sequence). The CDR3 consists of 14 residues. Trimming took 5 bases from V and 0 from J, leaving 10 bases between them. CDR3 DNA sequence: TGTGCCAGCAGTATCAGAAAAGCTAACTATGGCTACACCTTC. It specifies CASSIRKANYGYTF.

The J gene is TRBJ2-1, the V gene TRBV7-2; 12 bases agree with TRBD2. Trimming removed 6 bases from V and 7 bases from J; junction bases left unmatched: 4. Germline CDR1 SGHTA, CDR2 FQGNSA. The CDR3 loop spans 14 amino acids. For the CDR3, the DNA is TGTGCCAGCAGACTAGCGGGGGGTTTAAATGAGCAGTTCTTC. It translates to CASRLAGGLNEQFF.

As DNA, the CDR3 is TGTGCCAGTACCTTCCGGACAGGGGTTCATGGCTACACCTTC. Its translation: CASTFRTGVHGYTF. This chain connects TRBV19 to TRBJ1-2; 9 bases match TRBD1. The germline V gene has CDR1 LNHDA and CDR2 SQIVND (reference sequence). Unmatched junction bases numbered 9, after V lost 7 bases and J lost 6 bases. CDR3 length: 14 residues.

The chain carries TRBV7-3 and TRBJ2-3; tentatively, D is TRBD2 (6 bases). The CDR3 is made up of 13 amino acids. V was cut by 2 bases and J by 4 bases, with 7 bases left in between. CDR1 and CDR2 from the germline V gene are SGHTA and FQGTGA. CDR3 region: CASSLGRPDTQYF. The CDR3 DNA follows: TGTGCCAGCAGCTTAGGGAGGCCAGATACGCAGTATTTT. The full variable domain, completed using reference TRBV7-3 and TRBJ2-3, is GAGVSQTPSNKVTEKGKYVELRCDPISGHTALYWYRQSLGQGPEFLIYFQGTGAADDSGLPNDRFFAVRPEGSVSTLKIQRTERGDSAVYLCASSLGRPDTQYFGPGTRLTVL.

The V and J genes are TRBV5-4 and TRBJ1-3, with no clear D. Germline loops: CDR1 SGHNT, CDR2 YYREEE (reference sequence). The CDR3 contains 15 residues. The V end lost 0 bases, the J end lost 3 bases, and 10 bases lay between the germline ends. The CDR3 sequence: CASSLGGRGGNTIYF. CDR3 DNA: TGTGCCAGCAGCTTGGGGGGTCGTGGTGGAAACACCATATATTTT.

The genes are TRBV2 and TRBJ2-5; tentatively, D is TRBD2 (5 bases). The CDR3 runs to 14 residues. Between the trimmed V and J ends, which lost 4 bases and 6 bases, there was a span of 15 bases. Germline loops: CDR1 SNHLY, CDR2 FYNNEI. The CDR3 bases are TGTGCCAGCAGTGGCGGTTCACTAGTTCAGACCCAGTACTTC. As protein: CASSGGSLVQTQYF. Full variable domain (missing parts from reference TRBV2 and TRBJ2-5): EPEVTQTPSHQVTQMGQEVILRCVPISNHLYFYWYRQILGQKVEFLVSFYNNEISEKSEIFDDQFSVERPDGSNFTLKIRSTKLEDSAMYFCASSGGSLVQTQYFGPGTRLLVL.

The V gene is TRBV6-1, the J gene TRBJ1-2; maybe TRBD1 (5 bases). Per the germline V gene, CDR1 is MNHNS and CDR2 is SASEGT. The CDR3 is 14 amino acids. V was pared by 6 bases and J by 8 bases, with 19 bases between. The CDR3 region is CASRLTGATGGYTF. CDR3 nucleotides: TGTGCCAGCAGACTTACCGGGGCAACGGGCGGCTACACCTTC.